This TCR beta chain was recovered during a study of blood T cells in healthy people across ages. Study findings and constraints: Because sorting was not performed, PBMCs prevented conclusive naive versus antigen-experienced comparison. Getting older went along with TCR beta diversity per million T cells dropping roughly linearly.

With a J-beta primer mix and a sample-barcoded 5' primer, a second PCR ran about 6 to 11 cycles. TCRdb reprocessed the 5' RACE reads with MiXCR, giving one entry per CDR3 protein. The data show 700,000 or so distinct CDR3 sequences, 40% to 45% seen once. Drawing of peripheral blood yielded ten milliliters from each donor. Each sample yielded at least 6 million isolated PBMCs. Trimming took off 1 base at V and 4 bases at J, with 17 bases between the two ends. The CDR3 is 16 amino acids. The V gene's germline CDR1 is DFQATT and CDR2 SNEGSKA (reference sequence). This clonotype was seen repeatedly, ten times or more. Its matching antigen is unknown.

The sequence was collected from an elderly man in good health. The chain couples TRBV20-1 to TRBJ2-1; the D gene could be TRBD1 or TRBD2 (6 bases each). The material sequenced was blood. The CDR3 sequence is CSARGDTGAEYNEQFF. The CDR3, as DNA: TGCAGTGCTAGAGGAGATACGGGGGCGGAATACAATGAGCAGTTCTTC.